This T cell receptor (beta chain) was found in a study of blood T cells in healthy people across ages. Donation came from healthy Caucasian individuals in Russia who were aged roughly 6 to 95. A second PCR of 7 to 11 cycles used a sample-barcoded 5' primer and a J-beta primer mix. A single record per CDR3 protein comes from TCRdb applying MiXCR to the 5' RACE reads. The top ten hold over 15% of the sample, which has around 650,000 distinct CDR3 sequences, roughly 32% seen once. The CDR3 loop spans 15 amino acids. CDR1 GTSNPN and CDR2 SVGIG come from the germline V gene (reference sequence). Comment on this clonotype: This may arise from a read error, as a much more abundant clone is one base away.

The rearrangement links TRBV30 to TRBJ2-1; 7 bases align to TRBD2. Gene TRBJ2-7 matches the end of the DNA better, so the J call may be wrong. This TCR was recovered from an elderly woman in good health. The sequenced sample consisted of blood. The CDR3 nucleotides are TGTGCCTGGAGTGTTAGGCCTAGCGGATACAATGAGCAGTACTTC. Its protein product is CAWSVRPSGYNEQYF.